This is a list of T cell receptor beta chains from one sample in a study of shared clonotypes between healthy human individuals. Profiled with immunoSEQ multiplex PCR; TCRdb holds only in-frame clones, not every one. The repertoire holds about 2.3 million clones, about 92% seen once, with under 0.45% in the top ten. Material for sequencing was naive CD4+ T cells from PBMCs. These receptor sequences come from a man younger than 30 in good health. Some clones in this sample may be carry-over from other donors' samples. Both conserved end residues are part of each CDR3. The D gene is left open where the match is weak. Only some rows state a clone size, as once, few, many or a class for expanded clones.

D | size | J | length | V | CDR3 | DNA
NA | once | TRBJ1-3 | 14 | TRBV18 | CASSPGVPGNTIYF | TGTGCCAGCTCACCGGGGGTCCCTGGAAACACCATATATTTT
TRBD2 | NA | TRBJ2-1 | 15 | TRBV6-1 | CASSGGLAGNNEQFF | TGTGCCAGCAGTGGGGGACTAGCGGGAAATAATGAGCAGTTCTTC
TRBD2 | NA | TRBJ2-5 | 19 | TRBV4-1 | CASSQGYLAGGKYQETQYF | TGCGCCAGCAGCCAGGGGTACCTAGCGGGAGGGAAGTACCAAGAGACCCAGTACTTC
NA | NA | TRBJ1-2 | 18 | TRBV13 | CASSSPIHRQPFHGGYTF | TGTGCCAGCAGCTCACCAATCCATCGACAGCCATTCCACGGGGGCTACACCTTC
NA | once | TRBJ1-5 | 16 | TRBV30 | CAWSVYRGGFVQPQHF | TGTGCCTGGAGTGTATATCGGGGAGGCTTCGTTCAGCCCCAGCATTTT
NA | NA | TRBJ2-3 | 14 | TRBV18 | CASSLLISADTQYF | TGTGCCAGCTCCTTACTTATAAGCGCGGATACGCAGTATTTT
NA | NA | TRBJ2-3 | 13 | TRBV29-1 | CSVVGRLTDTQYF | TGCAGCGTTGTAGGCAGACTCACAGATACGCAGTATTTT
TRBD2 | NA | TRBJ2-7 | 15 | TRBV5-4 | CASSSAGGLSYEQYF | TGTGCCAGCAGCTCGGCGGGGGGACTCTCCTACGAGCAGTACTTC
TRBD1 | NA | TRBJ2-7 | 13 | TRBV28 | CASSPGQGSSQYF | TGTGCCAGCAGCCCCGGACAGGGAAGTTCGCAGTACTTC
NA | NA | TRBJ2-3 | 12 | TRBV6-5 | CASSSSTDTQYF | TGTGCCAGCAGTTCCAGCACAGATACGCAGTATTTT
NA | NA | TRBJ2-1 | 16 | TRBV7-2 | CASSLDRDTIPRGQFF | TGTGCCAGCAGCTTAGATCGGGACACCATACCCAGGGGGCAGTTCTTC
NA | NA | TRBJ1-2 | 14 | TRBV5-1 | CASSLVGGASGYTF | TGCGCCAGCAGCTTGGTTGGCGGCGCAAGTGGCTACACCTTC
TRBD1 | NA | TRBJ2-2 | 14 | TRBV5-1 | CASHRGTNTGELFF | TGCGCCAGCCACAGGGGGACGAACACCGGGGAGCTGTTTTTT
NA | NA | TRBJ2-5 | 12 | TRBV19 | CASRKWGETQYF | TGTGCCAGTAGGAAGTGGGGAGAGACCCAGTACTTC
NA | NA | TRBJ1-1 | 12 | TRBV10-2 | CASSGERTEAFF | TGCGCCAGCAGTGGCGAGAGGACTGAAGCTTTCTTT
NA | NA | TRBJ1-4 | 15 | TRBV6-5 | CASSYSPRTSEKLFF | TGTGCCAGCAGTTACTCGCCCCGGACGAGTGAAAAACTGTTTTTT
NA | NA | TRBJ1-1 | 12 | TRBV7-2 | CASSSDSTEAFF | TGTGCCAGCAGTTCCGACAGCACTGAAGCTTTCTTT
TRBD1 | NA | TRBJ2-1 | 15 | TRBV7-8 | CASSLGTVRSDEQFF | TGTGCCAGCAGCCTGGGGACAGTTAGGTCTGATGAGCAGTTCTTC
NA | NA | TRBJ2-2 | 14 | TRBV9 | CASSGGTTTGELFF | TGTGCCAGCAGCGGCGGGACCACCACCGGGGAGCTGTTTTTT
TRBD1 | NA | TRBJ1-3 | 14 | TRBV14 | CASSNRGSGNTIYF | TGTGCCAGCAGCAACAGGGGTTCTGGAAACACCATATATTTT
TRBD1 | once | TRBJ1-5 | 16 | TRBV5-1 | CASSLGGQGSGQPQHF | TGCGCCAGCAGCTTGGGGGGACAGGGATCGGGGCAGCCCCAGCATTTT
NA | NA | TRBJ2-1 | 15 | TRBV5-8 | CASSSTGQGYNEQFF | TGTGCCAGCAGCTCGACGGGACAAGGCTACAATGAGCAGTTCTTC
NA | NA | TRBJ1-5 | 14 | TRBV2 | CASSVENSNQPQHF | TGTGCCAGCAGTGTAGAAAATAGCAATCAGCCCCAGCATTTT
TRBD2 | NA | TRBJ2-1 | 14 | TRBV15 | CATSRASGMDEQFF | TGTGCCACCAGCAGAGCCAGCGGGATGGATGAGCAGTTCTTC
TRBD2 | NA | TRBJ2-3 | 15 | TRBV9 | CASSASGVPLDTQYF | TGTGCCAGCAGCGCTAGCGGGGTCCCCTTAGATACGCAGTATTTT
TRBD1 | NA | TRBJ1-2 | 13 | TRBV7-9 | CASSQDRAGGYTF | TGTGCCAGCAGCCAGGACAGGGCAGGTGGCTACACCTTC
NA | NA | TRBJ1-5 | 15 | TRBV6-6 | CASSHEGWGNQPQHF | TGTGCCAGCAGCCACGAGGGTTGGGGTAATCAGCCCCAGCATTTT
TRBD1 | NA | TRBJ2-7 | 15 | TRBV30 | CAFCNPGQGLGEQYF | TGTGCCTTCTGTAATCCGGGACAGGGGCTGGGCGAGCAGTACTTC
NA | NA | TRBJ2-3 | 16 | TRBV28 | CASSHRGRGGTDTQYF | TGTGCCAGCAGCCATAGGGGACGAGGTGGCACAGATACGCAGTATTTT
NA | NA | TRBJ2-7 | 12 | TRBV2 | CASSRGIYEQYF | TGTGCCAGCTCGAGGGGTATTTACGAGCAGTACTTC
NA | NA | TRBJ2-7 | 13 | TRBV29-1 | CSVTPTGTYEQYF | TGCAGCGTGACTCCGACAGGAACCTACGAGCAGTACTTC
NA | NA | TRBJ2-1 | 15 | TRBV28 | CASSLGRSSYNEQFF | TGTGCCAGCAGTTTAGGACGGAGCTCCTACAATGAGCAGTTCTTC
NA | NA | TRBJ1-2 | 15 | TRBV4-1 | CASSPLNRANYGYTF | TGCGCCAGCAGCCCGCTAAATCGAGCTAACTATGGCTACACCTTC
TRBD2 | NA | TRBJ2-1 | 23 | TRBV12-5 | CASGLVLGQGTSGSIFGRGEQFF | TGTGCTAGTGGTTTGGTACTGGGACAGGGGACTAGCGGGAGTATTTTTGGCCGCGGTGAGCAGTTCTTC
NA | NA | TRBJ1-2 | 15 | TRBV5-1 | CASSLSQLRGYGYTF | TGCGCCAGCAGCCTAAGCCAGTTGCGGGGGTATGGCTACACCTTC
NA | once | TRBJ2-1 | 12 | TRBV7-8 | CASSHPGGEQFF | TGTGCCAGCAGCCACCCCGGTGGTGAGCAGTTCTTC
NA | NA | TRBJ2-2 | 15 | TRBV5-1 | CASSFYGLSTGELFF | TGCGCCAGCAGCTTTTATGGACTATCGACCGGGGAGCTGTTTTTT